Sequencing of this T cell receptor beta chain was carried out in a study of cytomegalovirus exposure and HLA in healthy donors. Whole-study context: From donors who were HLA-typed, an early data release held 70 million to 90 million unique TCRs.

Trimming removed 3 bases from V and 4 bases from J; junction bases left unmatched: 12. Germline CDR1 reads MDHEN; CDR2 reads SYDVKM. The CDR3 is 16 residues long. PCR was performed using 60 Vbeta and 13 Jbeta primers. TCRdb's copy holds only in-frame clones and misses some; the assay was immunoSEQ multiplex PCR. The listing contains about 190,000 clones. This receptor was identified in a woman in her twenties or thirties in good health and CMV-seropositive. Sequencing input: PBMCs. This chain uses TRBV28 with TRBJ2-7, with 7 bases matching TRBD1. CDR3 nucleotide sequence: TGTGCCAGCAGTTTCCCCTCGACAGGGCTATCTTACGAGCAGTACTTC. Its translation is CASSFPSTGLSYEQYF.